This T cell receptor (beta chain) was retrieved from a study of cytomegalovirus exposure and HLA in healthy donors. Findings and limits, study-wide: Associated with HLA alleles at 0.05 false discovery rate in a later analysis were about 17,000 TCR beta sequences. TCR beta V- and J-gene trimming, according to a later analysis, was linked to a missense DCLRE1C variant. CMV serostatus was the only recorded immune exposure for donors. Analysis was performed later, and it showed HLA-associated TCR beta chains to be more clonally expanded than equally common others.

The ends were cut back, 5 bases at V and 7 bases at J, with 12 bases in the middle. Germline V CDR1 and CDR2: MNHEY, SMNVEV (reference sequence). CDR3 length: 12 residues. It was with 60 Vbeta and 13 Jbeta primers that the PCR ran. Here immunoSEQ multiplex PCR was the method, and the copy in TCRdb shows in-frame clones only, minus some. The table includes 65,000 to 75,000 clones, 68% detected once. This clone occurred a few times. What it binds is unknown. The chain couples TRBV27 to TRBJ2-7, with D possibly TRBD1 on 5 matching bases. Sequenced sample: PBMCs. This TCR was sampled from a woman in her 30s in good health and CMV-seronegative. CDR3 in amino acids: CASSLTGLEQYF. The CDR3 nucleotides read TGTGCCAGCAGTCTTACAGGTTTAGAGCAGTACTTC.